Each of the 15 T cell receptor beta chains below was sequenced from the same sample in a study of T cell responses to AZD1222 COVID-19 vaccine. Repertoires were generated with immunoSEQ multiplex PCR, while TCRdb's copy carries only in-frame clones and drops some. The table shows around 150,000 clones, with 85% occurring only once. Sample: peripheral blood, taken 28 days after the second dose of the MenACWY control vaccine. These receptors all come from an adult who received the MenACWY meningococcal vaccine as a control.

A few counts support this clone. The chain is built from TRBV29-1 and TRBJ2-7; possible D gene TRBD2, 5 bases. The V and J ends lost 6 bases and 3 bases respectively, with 12 bases between them. CDR3 length: 12 amino acids. Germline CDR1 SQVTM, CDR2 ANQGSEA. The CDR3 DNA reads as TGCAGCGTCCGATCCGGGGACTACGAGCAGTACTTC. Amino acid sequence: CSVRSGDYEQYF.

This clone appeared once. J is TRBJ2-3 and V is TRBV5-1; TRBD2 aligns across 7 bases. This CDR3 comprises 15 residues. Trimming at V came to 5 bases and at J to 1 base, leaving 7 bases not matched to a gene. Germline V gives CDR1 SGHRS, CDR2 YFSETQ. CDR3 sequence reads: CASSRAAGGTDTQYF. In DNA form, the CDR3 reads TGCGCCAGCAGTCGCGCGGCGGGGGGCACAGATACGCAGTATTTT. Full variable domain (outside the CDR3, taken from reference TRBV5-1 and TRBJ2-3): KAGVTQTPRYLIKTRGQQVTLSCSPISGHRSVSWYQQTPGQGLQFLFEYFSETQRNKGNFPGRFSGRQFSNSRSEMNVSTLELGDSALYLCASSRAAGGTDTQYFGPGTRLTVL.

The chain is built from TRBV4-2 and TRBJ2-3; possible D gene TRBD2, 6 bases. V lost 4 bases and J 1 base, leaving 12 bases between the germline ends. Germline assignment: CDR1 LGHNA and CDR2 YNFKEQ. The CDR3 spans 15 residues. In nucleotides, the CDR3 is TGTGCCAGCAGCCGGGCTAGCGCTGGCACAGATACGCAGTATTTT. It translates to CASSRASAGTDTQYF.

V and J are TRBV19 and TRBJ1-2, with 8 bases fitting TRBD1. V shed 6 bases and J 8 bases; nucleotides not matched to a gene: 5. CDR3 length: 12 amino acids. Germline values: CDR1 LNHDA, CDR2 SQIVND (reference sequence). CDR3 sequence reads: CASRDQGAGYTF. CDR3 nucleotides: TGTGCCAGTAGAGATCAGGGGGCGGGCTACACCTTC.

The chain is built from TRBV5-6 and TRBJ2-4, with 7 positions matching TRBD1. This CDR3 has 14 amino acids. The junction had 2 bases not matched to a gene; V was cut back by 4 bases and J by 1 base. CDR1 is SGHDT and CDR2 is YYEEEE in the germline V gene. The DNA for the CDR3 is TGTGCCAGCAGCCAGGGGGTTGCCAAAAACATTCAGTACTTC. As protein: CASSQGVAKNIQYF. The full variable domain, rest sourced from reference TRBV5-6 and TRBJ2-4, is DAGVTQSPTHLIKTRGQQVTLRCSPKSGHDTVSWYQQALGQGPQFIFQYYEEEERQRGNFPDRFSGHQFPNYSSELNVNALLLGDSALYLCASSQGVAKNIQYFGAGTRLSVL.

CDR3 nucleotide sequence: TGCGCCAGCAGGGACCCCGGAAGGGTCGAAGAGACCCAGTACTTC. Its translation is CASRDPGRVEETQYF. The J gene is TRBJ2-5, the V gene TRBV5-1, with D unresolved. Germline values: CDR1 SGHRS, CDR2 YFSETQ. The V gene lost 5 bases and the J gene lost 3 bases, with 17 bases spanning the gap. The CDR3 is 15 amino acids. The entire variable domain, with the rest obtained from reference TRBV5-1 and TRBJ2-5, is as follows: KAGVTQTPRYLIKTRGQQVTLSCSPISGHRSVSWYQQTPGQGLQFLFEYFSETQRNKGNFPGRFSGRQFSNSRSEMNVSTLELGDSALYLCASRDPGRVEETQYFGPGTRLLVL.

The chain joins TRBV30 to TRBJ2-1; 11 nucleotides line up with TRBD2. The J segment lost 8 bases and the V segment lost 1 base, leaving 13 bases of the junction unmatched. The CDR3 covers 17 residues. Per germline, CDR1 GTSNPN and CDR2 SVGIG (reference sequence). The CDR3 here is CAWSAAGASGRRYEQFF. The DNA of the CDR3 is TGTGCCTGGAGTGCAGCAGGGGCTAGCGGGAGGCGCTATGAGCAGTTCTTC.

The V gene is TRBV7-2, the J gene TRBJ1-6, with D maybe TRBD1 (6 bases). Germline V gives CDR1 SGHTA, CDR2 FQGNSA. V gave up 5 bases and J gave up 9 bases, with 17 bases separating them. There are 15 residues in the CDR3. In DNA form, the CDR3 reads TGTGCCAGCAGCCGCTCAGGGGTAGTCGCTTCACCCCTCCACTTT. Its protein product is CASSRSGVVASPLHF.

V gene TRBV11-2 combines with J gene TRBJ2-7, with 7 positions matching TRBD2. This CDR3 comprises 16 residues. The germline gives CDR1 SGHAT, CDR2 FQNNGV. The V segment lost 3 bases and the J segment 2 bases; nucleotides outside the gene matches: 10. The chain's CDR3 is CASSFSGGTIPYEQYF. The DNA of the CDR3 is TGTGCCAGCAGCTTTTCGGGCGGGACTATTCCCTACGAGCAGTACTTC.

The chain employs TRBV6-5 and TRBJ1-2; perhaps TRBD1 as D (5 bases). Trimming took off 10 bases at V and 1 base at J, with 13 bases between the two ends. Germline lookup yields CDR1 MNHEY and CDR2 SVGAGI. CDR3 length: 13 amino acids. CDR3 coding DNA: TGTGCCATCCACTTGGGGGTTAACTATGGCTACACCTTC. This encodes CAIHLGVNYGYTF.

The V and J genes are TRBV7-9 and TRBJ2-7, with 8 bases lining up with TRBD2. With 8 bases clipped from V and 3 bases from J, the junction kept 12 bases outside the gene matches. The germline CDR1 and CDR2 sequences are SEHNR and FQNEAQ (reference sequence). The CDR3 sequence is 15 residues long. The CDR3 DNA is TGTGCCAGCTCGCGGGATGGCGGGAGGAACTACGAGCAGTACTTC. Protein: CASSRDGGRNYEQYF.

The chain recombines TRBV5-1 with TRBJ2-4, with a weak D call TRBD1 (6 bases). This CDR3 has 17 amino acids. V lost 4 bases and J lost 3, with 20 bases in between. Germline CDR1 is SGHRS and CDR2 is YFSETQ. The CDR3 loop is CASSPTTGFSDKNIQYF. Written as DNA, the CDR3 is TGCGCCAGCAGCCCAACCACAGGGTTTTCGGACAAAAACATTCAGTACTTC.

The chain links TRBV6-5 to TRBJ1-4; D is unclear. CDR1 and CDR2 (germline): MNHEY, SVGAGI. V lost 6 bases and J 4 bases, leaving 9 bases between the germline ends. The CDR3 extends over 13 amino acids. CDR3 amino acids: CASRAAVNEKLFF. CDR3 sequence (DNA): TGTGCCAGCAGGGCAGCGGTTAATGAAAAACTGTTTTTT.

The rearrangement uses TRBV9 and TRBJ2-3; the match to TRBD1 covers 7 bases. The CDR3 covers 16 residues. V lost 4 bases and J lost 3; bases outside the gene matches: 11. Looked up from germline, CDR1 is SGDLS and CDR2 is YYNGEE. CDR3 bases: TGTGCCAGCAGCCCCATAGGGGGCGGTGGGACAGATACGCAGTATTTT. Translation: CASSPIGGGGTDTQYF.

V gene TRBV11-3 combines with J gene TRBJ2-2; 7 nucleotides match TRBD2. V was pared by 1 base and J by 2 bases, with 10 bases of the junction left unmatched. Germline CDR1 and CDR2: SGHNT and YENEEA. This CDR3 spans 18 amino acids. CDR3 in DNA: TGTGCCAGCAGCTTAGGCGGTTGGCTAGCGGTTAACACCGGGGAGCTGTTTTTT. Translating it yields CASSLGGWLAVNTGELFF.